The 21 T cell receptor beta chains given below trace back to one sample, sequenced in a study of post-analysis software for immune sequencing data. These receptors have no known antigen. TCR beta cDNA libraries had unique molecular identifiers. Each CDR3 protein is one row after TCRdb ran MiXCR on the PCR reads. Of 430,000 or so distinct CDR3 sequences in the sample, 30% to 45% are singletons; the top ten hold less than 10%. Study results and caveats: Elevated frequency relative to controls characterized roughly five TRBV segments in patients, TRBV5-6, TRBV5-1 and TRBV20-1 among them.

Sequences were obtained from blood. All receptors come from a girl aged 2 to 9 with multiple sclerosis.

This clonotype has only a few counts. The chain links TRBV20-1 to TRBJ2-7, with 11 positions matching TRBD1. Germline V gene data show CDR1 as DFQATT and CDR2 as SNEGSKA (reference sequence). The trim removed 3 bases at V and 3 bases at J, leaving 4 bases unmatched. The CDR3 spans 14 residues. The CDR3 DNA is TGCAGTGCTAGTCGGGGACAGGGGGACTACGAGCAGTACTTC. It is translated as CSASRGQGDYEQYF.

This clonotype came up a few times. The chain links TRBV13 to TRBJ2-3; D remains unclear. Germline assignment: CDR1 PRHDT and CDR2 FYEKMQ (reference sequence). The CDR3 length is 13 residues. V lost 5 bases and J 5 bases, leaving 11 bases between the germline ends. The CDR3 coding sequence is TGTGCCAGCAGCCGAGAGGCCGAAGATACGCAGTATTTT. Protein: CASSREAEDTQYF.

This clonotype showed up just a few times. V gene TRBV7-8 combines with J gene TRBJ1-4, with D unclear. Germline V gives CDR1 SGHVS, CDR2 FQNEAQ. The CDR3 loop spans 15 amino acids. The V gene lost 5 bases and the J gene lost 5 bases, with 15 bases spanning the gap. The CDR3 loop is CASSLNRATNEKLFF. As DNA, the CDR3 is TGTGCCAGCAGCCTCAACCGGGCCACGAATGAAAAACTGTTTTTT. Filled out from reference TRBV7-8 and TRBJ1-4, the complete variable domain reads GAGVSQSPRYKVAKRGQDVALRCDPISGHVSLFWYQQALGQGPEFLTYFQNEAQLDKSGLPSDRFFAERPEGSVSTLKIQRTQQEDSAVYLCASSLNRATNEKLFFGSGTQLSVL.

V is TRBV10-3 and J is TRBJ2-7, with D maybe TRBD1 (6 bases). Germline assignment: CDR1 ENHRY and CDR2 SYGVKD. There are 15 residues in the CDR3. V lost 0 bases to trimming and J lost 3 bases, with 12 bases between them. The CDR3 DNA sequence: TGTGCCATCAGTGAGTCAGGGCAGGGGAGCTACGAGCAGTACTTC. Translation gives CAISESGQGSYEQYF.

This clonotype has more than one count but fewer than ten. The chain has TRBV3-1 and TRBJ2-5, with D perhaps assigned TRBD1 or TRBD2 (6 bases each). Trimming left V 1 base short and J 4 bases short, with 13 bases between. This CDR3 is built from 15 residues. In germline, CDR1 is LGHDT, CDR2 YNNKEL (reference sequence). CDR3: CASSQVSGGGETQYF. The CDR3 nucleotides are TGTGCCAGCAGCCAAGTTAGTGGAGGGGGAGAGACCCAGTACTTC.

This chain joins TRBV2 and TRBJ2-1, with D perhaps given as TRBD1 or TRBD2 (5 bases each). Trimming left V 9 bases short and J 8 bases short, with 17 bases between. Looked up from germline, CDR1 is SNHLY and CDR2 is FYNNEI. The CDR3 spans 13 residues. Here the CDR3 reads CASSGPDAHEQFF. The CDR3 nucleotides read TGTGCCAGTTCGGGGCCGGACGCCCATGAGCAGTTCTTC.

V usage is TRBV5-1 and J usage is TRBJ2-7, with D maybe TRBD1 (7 bases). CDR1 and CDR2 (germline): SGHRS, YFSETQ. This CDR3 spans 14 amino acids. V lost 3 bases, J lost 3 bases, and 13 bases lay in between. CDR3 in amino acids: CASSWSQGGYEQYF. The CDR3 DNA reads TGCGCCAGCAGCTGGAGTCAGGGGGGCTACGAGCAGTACTTC.

This clonotype was counted between two and nine times. This chain joins TRBV6-6 and TRBJ2-5; 9 nucleotides align to TRBD1. The CDR3 totals 14 residues. V shed 6 bases and J 5 bases; nucleotides not matched to a gene: 7. Germline V CDR1 and CDR2: MNHNY, SVGAGI (reference sequence). The CDR3 loop is CASSQTGGAETQYF. CDR3 DNA sequence: TGTGCCAGCAGCCAAACAGGGGGCGCGGAGACCCAGTACTTC.

A note on this clonotype: A read error may produce the germline difference seen at one junction end. Written as DNA, the CDR3 is TGTGCCAGCAGTCCGGACAGGGGTTTGTCCTACGGGCAGTACTTC. Amino acids: CASSPDRGLSYGQYF. The genes are TRBV12-3 or TRBV12-4 and TRBJ2-7, with 9 bases lining up with TRBD1. The CDR3 is 15 residues long.

The chain has TRBV6-2 or TRBV6-3 and TRBJ1-5, with TRBD1 as a possible D gene (6 bases). From germline, CDR1 is MNHEY and CDR2 SVGEGT. The CDR3 consists of 18 residues. Trimming shortened V by 6 bases and J by 0 bases, and 21 bases separated the two germline ends. The CDR3 spells CASRPGGGKGHSNQPQHF. In nucleotides, the CDR3 is TGTGCCAGCAGACCCGGTGGAGGGAAGGGACATAGCAATCAGCCCCAGCATTTT.

The rearrangement joins TRBV29-1 to TRBJ2-1, with 8 nucleotides matching TRBD2. V lost 3 bases to trimming and J lost 2 bases; unmatched junction nucleotides: 6. The germline V gene has CDR1 SQVTM and CDR2 ANQGSEA. This CDR3 is built from 15 residues. This chain's CDR3 is CSVEESGGPYNEQFF. CDR3 bases: TGCAGCGTTGAGGAGAGCGGGGGTCCCTACAATGAGCAGTTCTTC.

V is TRBV2 and J is TRBJ1-2, with D maybe TRBD1 (6 bases). Trimming took 2 bases from V and 8 from J, leaving 21 bases between them. CDR3 length: 16 residues. CDR1 is SNHLY and CDR2 is FYNNEI in the germline V gene. CDR3: CASSEFGGASLPGYTF. Written as DNA, the CDR3 is TGTGCCAGCAGTGAATTCGGGGGGGCGAGCCTTCCCGGCTACACCTTC.

The rearrangement joins TRBV6-2 or TRBV6-3 to TRBJ2-3; 7 bases are shared with TRBD2. This CDR3 contains 15 residues. Germline V gives CDR1 MNHEY, CDR2 SVGEGT. J gave up 6 bases and V 3 bases, and 9 bases lay outside the gene matches. This CDR3 reads CASSYVGLSSDTQYF. The CDR3 nucleotides read TGTGCCAGCAGTTATGTGGGACTAAGTTCGGATACGCAGTATTTT.

This clonotype was picked up one time. This CDR3 is CASSSSYRTGRETQYF. In DNA form, the CDR3 reads TGTGCCAGCAGCTCGTCATACAGGACAGGGCGAGAGACCCAGTACTTC. The V and J genes are TRBV7-9 and TRBJ2-5; 8 nucleotides line up with TRBD1. The ends lost 4 bases at V and 4 bases at J; junction bases unmatched: 11. The CDR3 runs to 16 residues. Germline V gene lookup returns CDR1 SEHNR and CDR2 FQNEAQ (reference sequence).

This clonotype has only a few counts. This rearrangement joins TRBV28 to TRBJ2-4, with TRBD2 matching 8 bases. The germline CDR1 and CDR2 sequences are MDHEN and SYDVKM. V dropped 6 bases and J dropped 6; count of bases not matched to a gene: 7. The CDR3 is 14 residues long. The CDR3: CASRDRGGLNIQYF. CDR3 nucleotides: TGTGCCAGCAGGGATCGGGGGGGTTTAAACATTCAGTACTTC.

The chain joins TRBV5-1 to TRBJ1-4; 7 bases map to TRBD1. This CDR3 spans 14 amino acids. Germline V lookup: CDR1 SGHRS, CDR2 YFSETQ. J lost 6 bases, V lost 5 bases, and 7 bases had no gene match. CDR3: CASSDRERHEKLFF. The CDR3 DNA is TGCGCCAGCAGTGACAGGGAGAGGCATGAAAAACTGTTTTTT.

The V call is TRBV20-1, the J call TRBJ1-5; D may be TRBD1 (5 bases). This CDR3 contains 15 residues. Germline values: CDR1 DFQATT, CDR2 SNEGSKA (reference sequence). The V gene lost 3 bases and the J gene lost 3 bases, with 15 bases spanning the gap. In nucleotides, the CDR3 is TGCAGTGCTAGGGGGTCACACAGGCCCAATCAGCCCCAGCATTTT. Its protein is CSARGSHRPNQPQHF.

This clonotype was seen a few times. This chain links TRBV20-1 with TRBJ2-3; 9 bases align to TRBD2. The CDR3 has 16 residues. V gave up 4 bases and J gave up 5 bases; unmatched junction bases: 13. CDR1 is DFQATT and CDR2 is SNEGSKA in the germline V gene (reference sequence). The CDR3, as DNA: TGCAGTGCTACCCTTGGACTGGGACTAGCAAGAGATACGCAGTATTTT. Protein: CSATLGLGLARDTQYF.

The chain joins TRBV20-1 to TRBJ2-1, with D hard to call. Trimming removed 5 bases from V and 4 bases from J, with 3 bases in between. The germline CDR1 and CDR2 sequences are DFQATT and SNEGSKA (reference sequence). The CDR3 has 10 residues. The CDR3 DNA is TGCAGTGCTTTATACAATGAGCAGTTCTTC. It codes for CSALYNEQFF.

V and J are TRBV2 and TRBJ2-7, with 9 bases matching TRBD1. The closer fit of TRBJ2-5 to the DNA end suggests the J call may be wrong. CDR3 length: 14 amino acids. CDR1 is SNHLY, CDR2 FYNNEI, per germline. CDR3 sequence: CASSLRTGDKTQYF. The CDR3 DNA reads TGTGCCAGCAGTCTTAGGACAGGGGACAAGACCCAGTACTTC.

V gene TRBV7-2 combines with J gene TRBJ1-1; the D is unclear. Germline CDR1 reads SGHTA; CDR2 reads FQGNSA. The germline V and J ends were trimmed by 1 base and 4 bases, with 7 bases remaining between them. The CDR3 contains 13 residues. CDR3 sequence (DNA): TGTGCCAGCAGCTTAGGACCTAGCACTGAAGCTTTCTTT. This translates into CASSLGPSTEAFF.